This T cell receptor beta chain is drawn from a study of T cells in narcolepsy. General study results and limits: Autoreactive clonotypes reportedly recurred in blood of same and different patients, not controls.

This clone has more than one count but fewer than ten. The target antigen is unknown. Method: immunoSEQ multiplex PCR; TCRdb's copy keeps in-frame clones and lacks some. The data hold about 31,000 clones, with approximately 78% observed a single time. The CDR3 loop spans 13 amino acids. Germline lookup yields CDR1 SGHTA and CDR2 FQGTGA. V was trimmed by 0 bases and J by 6 bases, leaving 3 bases between them. This receptor was obtained from a human donor with narcolepsy. This sequence joins TRBV7-3 and TRBJ1-6; D is ambiguous. The sequencing sample was made of CD45RA- memory CD4+ T cells from PBMCs. CDR3 amino acids: CASSLTVNSPLHF. The CDR3 bases are TGTGCCAGCAGCTTAACAGTTAATTCACCCCTCCACTTT. Drawing the rest from reference TRBV7-3 and TRBJ1-6, the complete variable domain is GAGVSQTPSNKVTEKGKYVELRCDPISGHTALYWYRQSLGQGPEFLIYFQGTGAADDSGLPNDRFFAVRPEGSVSTLKIQRTERGDSAVYLCASSLTVNSPLHFGNGTRLTVT.